This TCR beta chain was documented in a study of control samples from healthy donors and cancer patients. The CDR3 sequence is 15 residues long. Germline V gives CDR1 MDHEN, CDR2 SYDVKM. The V gene end was trimmed by 5 bases and the J gene end by 6 bases; junction bases not matched to a gene: 6. The table came from immunoSEQ multiplex PCR; TCRdb's copy has only in-frame clones and leaves some out. The table lists about 130,000 clones, 92% of them singletons, with 2% to 2.5% in the top ten. The chain combines TRBV28 with TRBJ1-5, with 11 bases matching TRBD1. The sequence came from a woman in her forties or fifties in good health. Material for sequencing was blood. Here the CDR3 reads CASSLDRGHAQPQHF. The DNA for the CDR3 is TGTGCCAGCAGTCTGGACAGGGGGCACGCTCAGCCCCAGCATTTT.